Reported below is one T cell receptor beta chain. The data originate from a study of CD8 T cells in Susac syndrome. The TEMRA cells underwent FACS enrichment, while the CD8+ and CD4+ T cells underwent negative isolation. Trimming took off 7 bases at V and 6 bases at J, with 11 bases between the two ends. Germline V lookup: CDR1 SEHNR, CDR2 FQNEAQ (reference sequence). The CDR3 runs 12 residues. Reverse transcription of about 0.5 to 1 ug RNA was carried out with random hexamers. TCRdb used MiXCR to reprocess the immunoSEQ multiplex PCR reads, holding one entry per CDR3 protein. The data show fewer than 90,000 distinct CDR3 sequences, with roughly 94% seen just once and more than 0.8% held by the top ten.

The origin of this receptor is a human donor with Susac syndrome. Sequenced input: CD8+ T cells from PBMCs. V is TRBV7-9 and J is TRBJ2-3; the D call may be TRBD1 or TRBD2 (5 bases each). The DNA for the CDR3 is TGTGCCAGCACTCTATGGGGGGATACGCAGTATTTT. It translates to CASTLWGDTQYF. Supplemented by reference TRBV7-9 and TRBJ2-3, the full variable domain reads DTGVSQNPRHKITKRGQNVTFRCDPISEHNRLYWYRQTLGQGPEFLTYFQNEAQLEKSRLLSDRFSAERPKGSFSTLEIQRTEQGDSAMYLCASTLWGDTQYFGPGTRLTVL.